What follows are 5 T cell receptor beta chains derived from one specimen sequenced in a study of cytomegalovirus exposure and HLA in healthy donors. The PCR made use of 60 Vbeta and 13 Jbeta primers. Libraries were prepared by immunoSEQ multiplex PCR; TCRdb keeps only in-frame clonotypes and omits some of them. The table has about 94,000 clones, 70% to 85% seen once. Sequencing was carried out using PBMCs. The receptors stem from a human donor in good health.

The chain has TRBV18 and TRBJ1-4, with TRBD1 identical over 7 bases. The V and J ends lost 5 bases and 4 bases, in that order; junction bases with no gene match: 16. The CDR3 is made up of 18 amino acids. Germline-derived CDR1 and CDR2 are KGHSH and LQKENI. The CDR3 bases are TGTGCCAGCTCATGTGACAGGGCGGGGTGGGGATTTAATGAAAAACTGTTTTTT. It encodes CASSCDRAGWGFNEKLFF.

This chain joins TRBV19 and TRBJ2-3; no firm D call. Trimming shortened V by 6 bases and J by 0 bases, and 7 bases separated the two germline ends. CDR1 is LNHDA and CDR2 is SQIVND in the germline V gene (reference sequence). The CDR3 totals 13 residues. This CDR3 reads CASRAPSTDTQYF. In DNA, the CDR3 is TGTGCCAGTAGAGCCCCTAGCACAGATACGCAGTATTTT.

V usage is TRBV7-2 and J usage is TRBJ1-2; 7 bases match TRBD1. The CDR3 is 17 amino acids. Germline V CDR1 and CDR2: SGHTA, FQGNSA. Trimming cost V 2 bases and J 7 bases; bases outside gene matches: 16. The chain's CDR3 is CASSLSAWTGMRTGYTF. In DNA form, the CDR3 reads TGTGCCAGCAGCTTATCGGCCTGGACAGGTATGAGAACTGGCTACACCTTC.

The chain recombines TRBV5-1 with TRBJ2-7; 7 bases line up with TRBD1. CDR1 and CDR2 from the germline V gene are SGHRS and YFSETQ. V gave up 4 bases and J gave up 0 bases; unmatched junction bases: 4. This CDR3 contains 14 residues. For the CDR3, the DNA is TGCGCCAGCAGCCCAACAGGGGTCTCCTACGAGCAGTACTTC. It codes for CASSPTGVSYEQYF.

This chain joins TRBV6-1 and TRBJ2-1, with D perhaps TRBD2 (6 bases). The germline CDR1 and CDR2 sequences are MNHNS and SASEGT. V lost 4 bases and J 8 bases, leaving 15 bases between the germline ends. This CDR3 is built from 14 residues. The CDR3: CASSAGVSVDEQFF. The CDR3 DNA reads as TGTGCCAGCAGTGCGGGGGTTTCGGTTGATGAGCAGTTCTTC.